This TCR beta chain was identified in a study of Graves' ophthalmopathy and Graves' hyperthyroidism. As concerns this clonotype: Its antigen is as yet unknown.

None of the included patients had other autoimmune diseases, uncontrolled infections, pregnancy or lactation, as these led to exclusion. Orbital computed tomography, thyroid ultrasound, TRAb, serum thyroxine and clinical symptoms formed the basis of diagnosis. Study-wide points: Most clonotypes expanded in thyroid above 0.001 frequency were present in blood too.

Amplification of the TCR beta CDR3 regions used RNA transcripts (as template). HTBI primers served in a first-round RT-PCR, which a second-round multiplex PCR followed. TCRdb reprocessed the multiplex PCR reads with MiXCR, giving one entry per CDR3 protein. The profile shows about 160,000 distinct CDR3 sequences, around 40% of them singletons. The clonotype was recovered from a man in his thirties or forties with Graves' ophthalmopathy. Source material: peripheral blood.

The CDR3 is CASSPQGRTEAFF. In nucleotides, the CDR3 is TGTGCCAGCAGCCCCCAGGGGCGCACTGAAGCTTTCTTT. The chain carries TRBV7-2 and TRBJ1-1, with D possibly TRBD1 on 6 matching bases. The V end lost 5 bases, the J end lost 4 bases, and 11 bases lay between the germline ends. The germline gives CDR1 SGHTA, CDR2 FQGNSA. This CDR3 has 13 amino acids. The entire variable domain, with the rest obtained from reference TRBV7-2 and TRBJ1-1, is as follows: GAGVSQSPSNKVTEKGKDVELRCDPISGHTALYWYRQSLGQGLEFLIYFQGNSAPDKSGLPSDRFSAERTGGSVSTLTIQRTQQEDSAVYLCASSPQGRTEAFFGQGTRLTVV.